These 16 T cell receptor beta chains came from one sample sequenced in a study of hypomethylating agent response in myelodysplastic syndrome. TCRdb's copy holds only in-frame clones and misses some; the assay was immunoSEQ multiplex PCR. The sample has some 6,900 clones; about 87% are singletons. The sequenced sample was bone marrow, obtained before or after starting hypomethylating agent treatment for myelodysplastic syndrome (not recorded which). The receptors stem from a human donor with myelodysplastic syndrome.

This clone was seen just once. The rearrangement uses TRBV5-8 and TRBJ1-3; D unresolved. This CDR3 is built from 15 residues. V was pared by 0 bases and J by 0 bases, with 7 bases between. Germline CDR1 and CDR2: SGHTS and YDEGEE. The DNA for the CDR3 is TGTGCCAGCAGCTTGGGTCAGATCTCTGGAAACACCATATATTTT. Its protein product is CASSLGQISGNTIYF.

The table lists this clone with a few counts. The chain carries TRBV19 and TRBJ1-6, with a tentative D call TRBD1 (5 bases). This CDR3 is 14 amino acids long. V was trimmed by 1 base and J by 7 bases, leaving 8 bases between them. Germline V lookup: CDR1 LNHDA, CDR2 SQIVND (reference sequence). The CDR3 DNA is TGTGCCAGTAGTATAGCCGGGGGGAATTCACCCCTCCACTTT. Translating it yields CASSIAGGNSPLHF.

This clone was counted only a few times. The chain combines TRBV11-2 with TRBJ2-7, with D uncertain. Germline V lookup: CDR1 SGHAT, CDR2 FQNNGV. The V and J ends lost 6 bases and 1 base respectively, with 10 bases between them. The length of the CDR3 is 13 residues. CDR3 DNA: TGTGCCAGCAGTGTGGACGCTTCCTACGAGCAGTACGTC. The encoded protein is CASSVDASYEQYV.

The chain carries TRBV30 and TRBJ2-1, with TRBD2 matching 9 bases. The length of the CDR3 is 13 residues. In germline, CDR1 is GTSNPN, CDR2 SVGIG (reference sequence). V gave up 8 bases and J gave up 9 bases; unmatched junction bases: 11. This chain's CDR3 is CAESGGGAFEQFF. The DNA of the CDR3 is TGTGCCGAGTCTGGCGGGGGGGCCTTTGAGCAGTTCTTC. Based on the CDR3 plus reference TRBV30 and TRBJ2-1, the full variable domain is SQTIHQWPATLVQPVGSPLSLECTVEGTSNPNLYWYRQAAGRGLQLLFYSVGIGQISSEVPQNLSASRPQDRQFILSSKKLLLSDSGFYLCAESGGGAFEQFFGPGTRLTVL.

The chain joins TRBV6-6 to TRBJ2-2; the D gene is possibly TRBD2 (6 bases). Germline V gene sequence: CDR1 MNHNY, CDR2 SVGAGI (reference sequence). This CDR3 is 13 amino acids long. With 8 bases removed from V and 0 bases from J, the gap between germline ends came to 7 bases. The CDR3, as DNA: TGTGCCAGCGTAGCGGCGAACACCGGGGAGCTGTTTTTT. Its translation: CASVAANTGELFF.

J is TRBJ2-4 and V is TRBV13, with D possibly TRBD1 on 6 matching bases. This CDR3 is 18 amino acids long. V lost 4 bases, J lost 3 bases, and 22 bases lay in between. The germline CDR1 and CDR2 sequences are PRHDT and FYEKMQ (reference sequence). In DNA, the CDR3 is TGTGCCAGCAGCTCCGACGGACCAGGGGATCAGGGCAAAAACATTCAGTACTTC. It encodes CASSSDGPGDQGKNIQYF. The whole variable domain, remainder taken from reference TRBV13 and TRBJ2-4, is AAGVIQSPRHLIKEKRETATLKCYPIPRHDTVYWYQQGPGQDPQFLISFYEKMQSDKGSIPDRFSAQQFSDYHSELNMSSLELGDSALYFCASSSDGPGDQGKNIQYFGAGTRLSVL.

The J gene is TRBJ1-2, the V gene TRBV5-1; 7 bases line up with TRBD1. The CDR3 contains 13 residues. From germline, CDR1 is SGHRS and CDR2 YFSETQ. Trimming removed 6 bases from V and 1 base from J; junction bases left unmatched: 3. The CDR3: CASTAGGNYGYTF. CDR3 DNA sequence: TGCGCCAGCACGGCAGGGGGTAACTATGGCTACACCTTC. The variable domain in full, completed from reference TRBV5-1 and TRBJ1-2, reads KAGVTQTPRYLIKTRGQQVTLSCSPISGHRSVSWYQQTPGQGLQFLFEYFSETQRNKGNFPGRFSGRQFSNSRSEMNVSTLELGDSALYLCASTAGGNYGYTFGSGTRLTVV.

The rearrangement uses TRBV28 and TRBJ2-1, with D unresolved. V shed 8 bases and J shed 11 bases, with 16 bases lying between them. This CDR3 region has 12 residues. Germline CDR1 and CDR2: MDHEN and SYDVKM. The CDR3: CASSPEWTKQFF. CDR3 nucleotides: TGTGCCAGCTCTCCTGAATGGACGAAGCAGTTCTTC.

The V gene is TRBV4-1, the J gene TRBJ2-1; D not certain. V was pared by 0 bases and J by 6 bases, with 12 bases between. Germline assignment: CDR1 MGHRA and CDR2 YSYEKL. This CDR3 spans 15 amino acids. The CDR3 bases are TGCGCCAGCAGCCAAGAGGGTTTGGGGTTCAATGAGCAGTTCTTC. Translation gives CASSQEGLGFNEQFF.

The chain carries TRBV29-1 and TRBJ2-5, with a weak D call TRBD2 (6 bases). The length of the CDR3 is 13 residues. Germline CDR1 SQVTM, CDR2 ANQGSEA. Trimming removed 5 bases from V and 11 bases from J, with 21 bases in between. The DNA for the CDR3 is TGCAGCGTTAGGACAACAGCTACGGGGGAGCAGTACTTC. Protein: CSVRTTATGEQYF. Looking up the rest from reference TRBV29-1 and TRBJ2-5 gives the full variable domain: SAVISQKPSRDICQRGTSLTIQCQVDSQVTMMFWYRQQPGQSLTLIATANQGSEATYESGFVIDKFPISRPNLTFSTLTVSNMSPEDSSIYLCSVRTTATGEQYFGPGTRLLVL.

This chain joins TRBV6-5 and TRBJ1-1; TRBD1 is a possible D gene (6 bases). CDR1 is MNHEY and CDR2 is SVGAGI in the germline V gene. With 5 bases removed from V and 0 bases from J, the gap between germline ends came to 13 bases. CDR3 size: 15 residues. CDR3: CASSPLTGLNTEAFF. The CDR3 nucleotides read TGTGCCAGCAGTCCCCTCACAGGGTTGAACACTGAAGCTTTCTTT.

The chain is built from TRBV14 and TRBJ1-3; D is unclear. Germline V CDR1 and CDR2: SGHDN, FVKESK. V lost 0 bases and J 0 bases, leaving 9 bases between the germline ends. The CDR3 has 16 amino acids. In DNA, the CDR3 is TGTGCCAGCAGCCAAGATTACCTGAGCTCTGGAAACACCATATATTTT. Translation gives CASSQDYLSSGNTIYF.

This chain uses TRBV19 with TRBJ1-5, with no clear D. Trimming left V 3 bases short and J 0 bases short, with 6 bases between. Per germline, CDR1 LNHDA and CDR2 SQIVND (reference sequence). The CDR3 extends over 14 amino acids. CDR3 sequence (DNA): TGTGCCAGTAGTATTGGGAATAGCAATCAGCCCCAGCATTTT. It encodes CASSIGNSNQPQHF.

The genes are TRBV27 and TRBJ2-6, with 7 bases aligning to TRBD1. Germline values: CDR1 MNHEY, CDR2 SMNVEV (reference sequence). V lost 5 bases to trimming and J lost 0 bases; unmatched junction nucleotides: 13. This CDR3 comprises 19 residues. CDR3: CASSATPGQPYSGANVLTF. The CDR3 nucleotides are TGTGCCAGCAGTGCAACACCGGGACAGCCCTACTCTGGGGCCAACGTCCTGACTTTC.

This CDR3 reads CASSSRTSSETQYF. The CDR3 DNA is TGTGCCAGCAGCTCGAGGACTAGCTCGGAGACCCAGTACTTC. The chain carries TRBV7-7 and TRBJ2-5, with 8 positions matching TRBD2. CDR3 length equals 14 residues. The V segment lost 4 bases and the J segment 5 bases; nucleotides outside the gene matches: 6. The germline V gene encodes CDR1 SSHAT and CDR2 FNYEAQ (reference sequence).

The genes are TRBV15 and TRBJ2-5; D unclear. The CDR3 has 11 residues. The germline V gene has CDR1 LNHNV and CDR2 YYDKDF (reference sequence). The V and J ends lost 6 bases and 1 base respectively, with 3 bases between them. CDR3: CATRVQETQYF. CDR3 bases: TGTGCCACCAGGGTCCAAGAGACCCAGTACTTC.